Shown below are 12 T cell receptor beta chains from a single sample sequenced in a study of T cells expressing NK-cell markers. One entry per CDR3 protein, without DNA, is what TCRdb gives after re-calling the 5' RACE reads. The sample holds around 380,000 distinct CDR3 sequences. Sequencing was done on a sample of blood T cells: a sorted CD56 or NKG2C T cell subset, CD4+ or CD8+ T cells, or bulk PBMC T cells (not recorded which). The receptors originated from a woman aged 45-65 years in good health.

The rearrangement joins TRBV5-1 to TRBJ2-3. The CDR3 covers 14 residues. The V gene's germline CDR1 is SGHRS and CDR2 YFSETQ. The CDR3 is CASSLLVSTDTQYF.

The V call is TRBV25-1, the J call TRBJ2-1; TCRdb calls TRBD2, which cannot be checked without DNA. Per germline, CDR1 MGHDK and CDR2 SYGVNS. The CDR3 has 17 residues. CDR3 sequence reads: CASSGFVAGGSYNEQFF.

This CDR3 is CASSLEQGANTQYF. V usage is TRBV5-1 and J usage is TRBJ2-3; TCRdb's D call of TRBD1 is untestable without DNA. The CDR3 contains 14 residues. From germline, CDR1 is SGHRS and CDR2 YFSETQ.

The chain recombines TRBV15 with TRBJ2-1; TCRdb's D gene call, TRBD1, goes unchecked for lack of DNA. The CDR3 has 17 residues. CDR1 and CDR2 from the germline V gene are LNHNV and YYDKDF (reference sequence). The CDR3: CATSRGGTGAPLAEQFF.

The chain combines TRBV5-1 with TRBJ2-1; TCRdb lists TRBD1, though no DNA is available to test this call. CDR3 length equals 17 residues. Germline assignment: CDR1 SGHRS and CDR2 YFSETQ. This chain's CDR3 is CASSLDLGDRPYNEQFF.

The chain recombines TRBV27 with TRBJ2-2; TCRdb lists TRBD2, though no DNA is available to test this call. Looked up from germline, CDR1 is MNHEY and CDR2 is SMNVEV (reference sequence). The CDR3 covers 16 residues. CDR3 amino acids: CASSLWASGPTGELFF.

The CDR3 spells CASSTDGTGAYEQYF. This chain connects TRBV5-1 to TRBJ2-7; TCRdb picks TRBD1, but there is no DNA to check that call. The CDR3 is 15 residues long. CDR1 SGHRS and CDR2 YFSETQ come from the germline V gene.

The CDR3: CATSDTELTGTESSYNSPLHF. The genes are TRBV24-1 and TRBJ1-6; TCRdb proposes TRBD1, but this gene call is untestable without DNA. The CDR3 is 21 residues long. Germline assignment: CDR1 KGHDR and CDR2 SFDVKD.

This sequence joins TRBV10-2 and TRBJ2-3; the D call of TRBD2 rests on TCRdb alone, since no DNA is present to check it. This CDR3 region has 14 residues. Germline CDR1 WSHSY, CDR2 SAAADI. CDR3 loop: CASGTRQLTDTQYF.

The chain has TRBV27 and TRBJ1-4. Germline lookup yields CDR1 MNHEY and CDR2 SMNVEV (reference sequence). The CDR3 spans 13 residues. CDR3: CARTRRRHEKLFF.

V usage is TRBV6-5 and J usage is TRBJ2-7. Germline V gene data show CDR1 as MNHEY and CDR2 as SVGAGI. The length of the CDR3 is 12 residues. This CDR3 reads CASTSSSYEQYF.

This chain connects TRBV10-3 to TRBJ2-7; TCRdb returns TRBD2, unconfirmable since there is no DNA. From germline, CDR1 is ENHRY and CDR2 SYGVKD. This CDR3 contains 12 residues. The CDR3 protein is CAIRTSGHEQYF.